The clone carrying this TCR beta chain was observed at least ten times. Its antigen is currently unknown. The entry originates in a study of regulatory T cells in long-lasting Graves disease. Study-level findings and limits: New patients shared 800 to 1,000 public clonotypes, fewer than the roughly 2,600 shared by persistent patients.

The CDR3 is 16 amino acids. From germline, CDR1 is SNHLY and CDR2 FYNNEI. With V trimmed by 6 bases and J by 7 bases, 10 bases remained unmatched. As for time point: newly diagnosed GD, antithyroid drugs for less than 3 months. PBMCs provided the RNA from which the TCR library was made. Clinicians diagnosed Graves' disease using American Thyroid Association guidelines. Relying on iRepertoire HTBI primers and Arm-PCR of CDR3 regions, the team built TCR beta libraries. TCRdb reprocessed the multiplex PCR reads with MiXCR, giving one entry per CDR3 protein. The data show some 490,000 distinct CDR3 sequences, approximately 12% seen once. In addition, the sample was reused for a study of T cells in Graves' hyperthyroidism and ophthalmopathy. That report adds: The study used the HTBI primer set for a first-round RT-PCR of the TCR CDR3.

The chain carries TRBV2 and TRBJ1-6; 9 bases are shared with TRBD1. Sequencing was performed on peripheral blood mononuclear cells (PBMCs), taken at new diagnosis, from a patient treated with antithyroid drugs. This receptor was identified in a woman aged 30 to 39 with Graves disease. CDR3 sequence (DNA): TGTGCCAGCAGCCCACCCCGACAGGGGGACAATTCACCCCTCCACTTT. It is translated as CASSPPRQGDNSPLHF.